Shown below are 18 T cell receptor beta chains from a single sample sequenced in a study of blood T cells in healthy people across ages. Primers used in a second PCR of roughly 6 to 11 cycles were a sample-barcoded 5' primer and a J-beta primer mix. TCRdb re-called the 5' RACE reads through MiXCR, storing one row per CDR3 protein. The table records 1.8 million or so distinct CDR3 sequences, around 40% of them present only once. Specimen: blood. All receptors come from a human donor in good health.

This clonotype has a single count. The J gene is TRBJ2-3, the V gene TRBV7-3; unclear D gene. Trimming left V 3 bases short and J 4 bases short, with 14 bases between. This CDR3 is built from 15 residues. Germline CDR1 and CDR2: SGHTA and FQGTGA. CDR3 nucleotide sequence: TGTGCCAGCAGCTTCTCTAGTTCCCCGCCAGATACGCAGTATTTT. Protein product: CASSFSSSPPDTQYF.

This clonotype was picked up a small number of times. The V gene is TRBV12-3 or TRBV12-4, the J gene TRBJ2-2; D ambiguous. With 3 bases removed from V and 0 bases from J, the gap between germline ends came to 5 bases. This CDR3 has 14 amino acids. The CDR3 here is CASSFSPNTGELFF. In nucleotides, the CDR3 is TGTGCCAGCAGTTTTAGCCCGAACACCGGGGAGCTGTTTTTT.

The chain joins TRBV12-3 or TRBV12-4 to TRBJ2-3; D possibly corresponds to TRBD2 (6 bases). Between the trimmed V and J ends, which lost 6 bases and 8 bases, there was a span of 15 bases. CDR3 length: 13 residues. In nucleotides, the CDR3 is TGTGCCAGCAGGCCTCCGGGACTTCCTACGCAGTATTTT. This translates into CASRPPGLPTQYF.

This clonotype showed up just a few times. CDR3 in DNA: TGTGCCAGCAGTTTAGGGGCATTACCCTACGAGCAGTACTTC. This encodes CASSLGALPYEQYF. The rearrangement uses TRBV12-3 or TRBV12-4 and TRBJ2-7; D remains ambiguous. The CDR3 totals 14 residues. The V and J ends lost 1 base and 2 bases respectively, with 9 bases between them.

This clonotype was counted a few times. This chain uses TRBV5-1 with TRBJ2-1; the D is unclear. Trimming removed 0 bases at V and 7 bases at J, with 17 bases between. Germline lookup yields CDR1 SGHRS and CDR2 YFSETQ. The CDR3 extends over 16 amino acids. DNA of the CDR3: TGCGCCAGCAGCTTGGTATCCAACTCCGCCGTGAATGAGCAGTTCTTC. It encodes CASSLVSNSAVNEQFF.

This chain connects TRBV12-3 or TRBV12-4 to TRBJ2-3; 10 bases agree with TRBD1. The CDR3 has 15 amino acids. V was pared by 4 bases and J by 7 bases, with 8 bases of the junction left unmatched. CDR3 nucleotide sequence: TGTGCCAGCAGTTCCTCCGGGACAGGGGTGTATACGCAGTATTTT. It encodes CASSSSGTGVYTQYF.

The V gene is TRBV7-9, the J gene TRBJ1-2; the D gene is possibly TRBD1 (6 bases). This CDR3 has 11 amino acids. Germline V gives CDR1 SEHNR, CDR2 FQNEAQ (reference sequence). With 5 bases removed from V and 13 bases from J, the gap between germline ends came to 14 bases. The CDR3 region has the DNA TGTGCCAGCAGCCCTTCGGGGGGCGGCACCTTC. It codes for CASSPSGGGTF.

This clonotype came up a few times. This chain uses TRBV7-6 with TRBJ2-7; TRBD1 agrees at 7 bases. The V gene's germline CDR1 is SGHVS and CDR2 FNYEAQ. The CDR3 extends over 15 amino acids. J lost 0 bases, V lost 5 bases, and 7 bases had no gene match. The CDR3 region is CASSGGRQGSYEQYF. Here the CDR3 DNA reads TGTGCCAGCAGCGGTGGAAGACAGGGCTCCTACGAGCAGTACTTC.

The genes are TRBV6-6 and TRBJ2-7; TRBD1 is a possible D gene (5 bases). This CDR3 contains 15 residues. From germline, CDR1 is MNHNY and CDR2 SVGAGI (reference sequence). V lost 5 bases and J 7 bases, leaving 21 bases between the germline ends. The CDR3 loop reads CASSGDRQNYNEQYF. The CDR3 nucleotides are TGTGCCAGCAGTGGAGACAGACAGAACTACAATGAGCAGTACTTC.

The chain combines TRBV7-9 with TRBJ2-5, with D maybe TRBD2 (5 bases). The CDR3 has 11 residues. V was pared by 3 bases and J by 12 bases, with 11 bases between. Germline CDR1 SEHNR, CDR2 FQNEAQ (reference sequence). This CDR3 reads CASSFGVGKYF. CDR3 bases: TGTGCCAGCAGCTTCGGGGTCGGGAAGTACTTC.

The rearrangement uses TRBV6-5 and TRBJ2-2; TRBD1 might be the D (6 bases). Germline V CDR1 and CDR2: MNHEY, SVGAGI. The CDR3 length is 15 residues. V shed 6 bases and J shed 2 bases, with 13 bases lying between them. CDR3 sequence reads: CASSRDTYNTGELFF. In DNA form, the CDR3 reads TGTGCCAGCAGCAGGGACACCTATAACACCGGGGAGCTGTTTTTT.

J is TRBJ2-5 and V is TRBV3-1; 12 bases are shared with TRBD1. This CDR3 is 15 amino acids long. With 6 bases clipped from V and 3 bases from J, the junction kept 5 bases outside the gene matches. CDR1 LGHDT and CDR2 YNNKEL come from the germline V gene (reference sequence). The CDR3 sequence: CASRAGTGGEETQYF. CDR3 coding DNA: TGTGCCAGCAGAGCTGGGACAGGGGGCGAAGAGACCCAGTACTTC.

The genes are TRBV25-1 and TRBJ2-1; D perhaps matches TRBD2 (5 bases). The CDR3 covers 17 residues. Trimming removed 0 bases at V and 0 bases at J, with 12 bases between. The germline gives CDR1 MGHDK, CDR2 SYGVNS. The CDR3 protein is CASSEYGGTSSYNEQFF. In DNA form, the CDR3 reads TGTGCCAGCAGTGAATACGGAGGAACTAGCTCCTACAATGAGCAGTTCTTC. Together with reference TRBV25-1 and TRBJ2-1, the CDR3 gives the full variable domain: EADIYQTPRYLVIGTGKKITLECSQTMGHDKMYWYQQDPGMELHLIHYSYGVNSTEKGDLSSESTVSRIRTEHFPLTLESARPSHTSQYLCASSEYGGTSSYNEQFFGPGTRLTVL.

This clonotype was picked up a small number of times. This chain joins TRBV7-8 and TRBJ2-5; tentatively, D is TRBD2 (6 bases). This CDR3 has 16 amino acids. Germline CDR1 reads SGHVS; CDR2 reads FQNEAQ. Trimming cost V 2 bases and J 2 bases, with 15 bases left between them. The CDR3 sequence: CASSLWRGPSQETQYF. For the CDR3, the DNA is TGTGCCAGCAGCTTATGGCGGGGACCATCACAAGAGACCCAGTACTTC.

Comment on this clonotype: Mismatch with germline at one junction end may stem from a read error. The chain combines TRBV29-1 with TRBJ2-6; the D gene is possibly TRBD1 (5 bases). The CDR3 covers 14 residues. CDR1 and CDR2 (germline): SQVTM, ANQGSEA. CDR3 in amino acids: CSVGGHSGTNVLTF. CDR3 bases: TGCAGCGTTGGAGGACACTCTGGGACCAACGTCCTGACTTTC.

This clonotype was seen a few times. The chain is built from TRBV7-9 and TRBJ2-7; 12 nucleotides match TRBD1. Trimming removed 4 bases from V and 5 bases from J; junction bases left unmatched: 6. CDR3 length: 15 amino acids. Germline V lookup: CDR1 SEHNR, CDR2 FQNEAQ (reference sequence). The CDR3 region has the DNA TGTGCCAGCAGCTCAGGGACAGGGGGCATGCACGAGCAGTACTTC. It codes for CASSSGTGGMHEQYF.

The V gene is TRBV6-2 or TRBV6-3, the J gene TRBJ2-1, with 7 bases fitting TRBD1. This CDR3 is built from 16 residues. V was clipped by 3 bases and J by 1 base; unmatched bases: 6. From germline, CDR1 is MNHEY and CDR2 SVGEGT. The CDR3 is CASSYSQGVSYNEQFF. Written as DNA, the CDR3 is TGTGCCAGCAGTTATAGTCAGGGGGTGTCCTACAATGAGCAGTTCTTC.

J is TRBJ2-7 and V is TRBV7-2, with TRBD2 matching 7 bases. Germline CDR1 is SGHTA and CDR2 is FQGNSA. This CDR3 has 15 amino acids. The V and J ends lost 5 bases and 3 bases, in that order; junction bases with no gene match: 10. The CDR3 loop reads CASSPFERGFYEQYF. The CDR3 DNA reads as TGTGCCAGCAGCCCATTTGAGCGGGGTTTCTACGAGCAGTACTTC.